The 21 T cell receptor beta chains listed next were all sequenced from one sample in a study of T cells in women clearing cervical HPV infection. Repertoires were generated with immunoSEQ multiplex PCR, while TCRdb's copy carries only in-frame clones and drops some. This table lists about 31,000 clones. What was sequenced was blood buffy coat. Every receptor here comes from a woman between 18 and 69 years old with a cervical HPV16 infection that either progressed to CIN3+ or cleared (not recorded which).

Turning to this clone: The read is 3 residues too short to cover the CDR3 end, so that end is filled in from the germline J gene. The rearrangement uses TRBV2 and TRBJ2-1; 11 bases line up with TRBD2. The ends lost 3 bases at V and 8 bases at J; junction bases unmatched: 9. Germline values: CDR1 SNHLY, CDR2 FYNNEI. The CDR3 totals 16 residues. This CDR3 is CASSDSSGRATDEQFF. The part of the CDR3 DNA that was read is TGTGCCAGCAGTGATAGTAGCGGGAGGGCCACCGATGAG.

Details on this clone: The read stops 3 residues short of the end of the CDR3; the missing end is completed from the germline J gene. The V call is TRBV5-1, the J call TRBJ2-3; 8 bases fit TRBD1. This CDR3 contains 15 residues. V gave up 5 bases and J gave up 4 bases; unmatched junction bases: 9. CDR1 is SGHRS and CDR2 is YFSETQ in the germline V gene. CDR3 bases read: TGCGCCAGCAGTCACGGACAGGGCGGCCCAGATACG. Translated, it gives CASSHGQGGPDT. The whole CDR3 reads CASSHGQGGPDTQYF.

Incomplete CDR3 DNA: TGTGCCAGCAGCCTTAGGGGCAACTCCTACGAG. Translating gives CASSLRGNSYE. The full CDR3 protein is CASSLRGNSYEQYF. The rearrangement links TRBV5-6 to TRBJ2-7, with D possibly being TRBD1 (5 bases). The read falls 3 residues short of the CDR3 end, and the missing part is taken from the germline J gene. With 4 bases removed from V and 0 bases from J, the gap between germline ends came to 11 bases. CDR1 is SGHDT and CDR2 is YYEEEE in the germline V gene. The CDR3 has 14 residues.

Comment on this clone: Read data end 3 residues before the CDR3 end; the end is taken from the germline J gene. The genes are TRBV30 and TRBJ2-2; 9 positions match TRBD1. Germline CDR1 and CDR2: GTSNPN and SVGIG (reference sequence). Trimming took 3 bases from V and 8 from J; bases not matched to a gene: 13. The CDR3 has 16 amino acids. Incomplete CDR3 DNA: TGTGCCTGGAGCAAACAGGGGGCGGCCTCACAGGGGGAG. Translation gives CAWSKQGAASQGE. The CDR3 in its entirety is CAWSKQGAASQGELFF.

Of note for this clone: The sequence runs out 3 residues before the end of the CDR3; the remainder is reconstructed from the germline J gene. V usage is TRBV18 and J usage is TRBJ1-2; D is unclear. The germline V and J ends were trimmed by 2 bases and 2 bases, with 15 bases remaining between them. CDR1 and CDR2 from the germline V gene are KGHSH and LQKENI. This CDR3 is 16 amino acids long. The CDR3 DNA, read in part, is TGTGCCAGCTCACCAGTCCAGCGGGAAATAAACTATGGC. The encoded protein is CASSPVQREINYG. The complete CDR3 reads CASSPVQREINYGYTF.

On this clone: Coverage ceases 3 residues before the CDR3 finishes, and the germline J gene fills in the end. V is TRBV7-2 and J is TRBJ1-2; 7 bases fit TRBD1. From germline, CDR1 is SGHTA and CDR2 FQGNSA. The CDR3 has 13 amino acids. The DNA read from the CDR3 is TGTGCCAGCAGCTTAGGGGGGACAGATACC. It codes for CASSLGGTDT. The entire CDR3 protein reads CASSLGGTDTYTF.

Notes on this clone: The read comes to an end 3 residues before the CDR3 does, leaving the germline J gene to fill in the end. The chain has TRBV5-4 and TRBJ2-7; perhaps TRBD1 as D (5 bases). Germline CDR1 reads SGHNT; CDR2 reads YYREEE (reference sequence). The CDR3 length is 16 residues. With 0 bases removed from V and 0 bases from J, the gap between germline ends came to 13 bases. The CDR3 loop is CASSLAQGSSSYEQYF. The CDR3 bases that were read are TGTGCCAGCAGCTTGGCGCAGGGCTCGAGCTCCTACGAG.

Remarks on this clone: Read coverage stops 3 residues before the CDR3 terminus; the germline J gene supplies the remainder. The chain links TRBV4-1 to TRBJ1-2; 10 nucleotides match TRBD1. This CDR3 is built from 15 residues. J gave up 6 bases and V 0 bases, and 4 bases lay outside the gene matches. From germline, CDR1 is MGHRA and CDR2 YSYEKL. CDR3 residues: CASSQEFGTGDGYTF. The part of the CDR3 DNA that was read is TGCGCCAGCAGCCAAGAATTTGGGACAGGGGATGGC.

Concerning this clone itself: From the germline J gene comes the end of the CDR3, since the read stops 3 residues before it. V usage is TRBV19 and J usage is TRBJ1-5; 11 bases are a match to TRBD1. The V segment lost 4 bases and the J segment 3 bases; nucleotides outside the gene matches: 5. The germline CDR1 and CDR2 sequences are LNHDA and SQIVND (reference sequence). The CDR3 runs to 16 residues. CDR3 protein: CASSTWGQGVNQPQHF. The CDR3 bases that were read are TGTGCCAGTAGTACATGGGGACAGGGGGTCAATCAGCCC.

A word on this clone: The CDR3 end lies 3 residues beyond the end of the read and is filled in from the germline J gene. The rearrangement links TRBV10-1 to TRBJ2-5; tentatively, D is TRBD1 (6 bases). The CDR3 is 13 amino acids. The germline gives CDR1 WNHNN, CDR2 SYGVQD (reference sequence). V lost 2 bases and J 5 bases, leaving 9 bases between the germline ends. CDR3 DNA, as far as it was read: TGCGCCAGCAGTGAGGACAGGACGGAGACC. Residues: CASSEDRTET. The entire CDR3 sequence reads CASSEDRTETQYF.

Turning to this clone: The CDR3 end is not reached by the read, which stops 3 residues before it; the germline J gene fills it in. The V call is TRBV5-1, the J call TRBJ1-6; TRBD1 matches at 10 bases. The CDR3 consists of 14 residues. J gave up 10 bases and V 9 bases, and 10 bases lay outside the gene matches. In germline, CDR1 is SGHRS, CDR2 YFSETQ. CDR3 loop: CATTPGTGASPLHF. CDR3 DNA, as far as it was read: TGCGCCACCACCCCCGGGACAGGGGCCTCACCC.

The CDR3: CATSRSGQGSHEQYF. The part of the CDR3 DNA that was read is TGTGCCACCAGCAGATCGGGACAGGGTTCCCACGAG. This chain uses TRBV15 with TRBJ2-7, with 9 positions matching TRBD1. Read sequence stops 3 residues before the CDR3 end, and the germline J gene provides the missing end. Germline values: CDR1 LNHNV, CDR2 YYDKDF (reference sequence). The trim removed 2 bases at V and 5 bases at J, leaving 7 bases unmatched. There are 15 residues in the CDR3.

As concerns this clone: Sequencing ends 3 residues short of the CDR3 end; the germline J gene provides the rest. J is TRBJ2-7 and V is TRBV4-1; D is undetermined. Germline CDR1 and CDR2: MGHRA and YSYEKL. This CDR3 is 15 amino acids long. V lost 0 bases, J lost 1 base, and 10 bases lay in between. CDR3: CASSQEALESYEQYF. Partial CDR3 DNA: TGCGCCAGCAGCCAAGAAGCGTTAGAATCCTACGAG.

Concerning this clone: The CDR3 goes on 3 residues after the read ends, and that part is filled in from the germline J gene. This chain joins TRBV28 and TRBJ2-2, with D hard to call. The CDR3 is 14 amino acids. Germline CDR1 and CDR2: MDHEN and SYDVKM. The CDR3 reads CASSSDKENEKLFF. CDR3 bases read: TGTGCCAGCAGTTCTGACAAGGAAAATGAAAAG. The complete variable domain, with remaining parts taken from reference TRBV28 and TRBJ2-2, reads DVKVTQSSRYLVKRTGEKVFLECVQDMDHENMFWYRQDPGLGLRLIYFSYDVKMKEKGDIPEGYSVSREKKERFSLILESASTNQTSMYLCASSSDKENEKLFFGEGSRLTVL.

About this clone: From the germline J gene comes the end of the CDR3, since the read stops 3 residues before it. The V gene is TRBV18, the J gene TRBJ2-1, with TRBD1 matching over 7 bases. The trim removed 3 bases at V and 0 bases at J, leaving 8 bases unmatched. CDR1 KGHSH and CDR2 LQKENI come from the germline V gene. The CDR3 covers 17 residues. CDR3 DNA, as far as it was read: TGTGCCAGCTCACCCCGAACAGGGGTTAGCTCCTACAATGAG. It translates to CASSPRTGVSSYNE. In full, the CDR3 reads CASSPRTGVSSYNEQFF.

Turning to this clone: The DNA ends 3 residues before the CDR3 does, and the rest of the CDR3 is filled in from the germline J gene. The chain combines TRBV7-6 with TRBJ2-1, with a possible D match to TRBD2 (5 bases). From germline, CDR1 is SGHVS and CDR2 FNYEAQ. V was trimmed by 1 base and J by 0 bases, leaving 16 bases between them. CDR3 size: 18 residues. CDR3 bases read: TGTGCCAGCAGCTTAGTGGAGGCGGTCCACCTCTCCTACAATGAG. Protein sequence: CASSLVEAVHLSYNE. The complete CDR3 reads CASSLVEAVHLSYNEQFF.

Turning to this clone: The read is 3 residues too short to cover the CDR3 end, so that end is filled in from the germline J gene. The rearrangement links TRBV5-1 to TRBJ2-4, with D tentatively TRBD1 (6 bases). This CDR3 is built from 15 residues. Per the germline V gene, CDR1 is SGHRS and CDR2 is YFSETQ. The sequenced part of the CDR3 DNA is TGCGCCAGCAGACCGGGGACAATTAGCAATCAGCCT. Translation gives CASRPGTISNQP. The whole CDR3 sequence reads CASRPGTISNQPQYF.

To note about this clone: From the germline J gene comes the end of the CDR3, since the read stops 3 residues before it. The chain recombines TRBV19 with TRBJ2-2; D may be TRBD2 (6 bases). This CDR3 has 14 amino acids. The germline V gene has CDR1 LNHDA and CDR2 SQIVND (reference sequence). The V gene lost 1 base and the J gene lost 4 bases, with 7 bases spanning the gap. The covered CDR3 bases are TGTGCCAGTAGTATAGGGAGGGCCACCGGGGAG. Protein: CASSIGRATGE. From start to end, the CDR3 is CASSIGRATGELFF.

As regards this clone: Sequencing ends 3 residues short of the CDR3 end; the germline J gene provides the rest. This chain joins TRBV5-5 and TRBJ1-1, with D possibly being TRBD1 (6 bases). From germline, CDR1 is SGHKS and CDR2 YYEKEE (reference sequence). This CDR3 contains 14 residues. V lost 4 bases, J lost 5 bases, and 15 bases lay in between. The CDR3 DNA, read in part, is TGTGCCAGCAGCCCGGCCAGGGGAGGGACTGAA. Translating it yields CASSPARGGTE. The whole CDR3 sequence reads CASSPARGGTEAFF.

Concerning this clone itself: The DNA ends 3 residues before the CDR3 does, and the rest of the CDR3 is filled in from the germline J gene. The chain links TRBV4-2 to TRBJ1-5, with a possible D match to TRBD1 (5 bases). The CDR3 consists of 17 residues. Germline V gene lookup returns CDR1 LGHNA and CDR2 YNFKEQ. V was cut by 1 base and J by 1 base, with 14 bases left in between. The CDR3 sequence: CASSQGGGGVSNQPQHF. The CDR3 bases that were read are TGTGCCAGCAGCCAAGGGGGTGGGGGGGTGAGCAATCAGCCC.

This clone is identified as medium-sized from frequency. One end of the junction fails to match germline, which may point to a read error. The read finishes 3 residues shy of the CDR3 end, and the germline J gene is used to complete it. This chain uses TRBV4-2 with TRBJ2-6; possible D gene TRBD2, 5 bases. This CDR3 contains 16 residues. Germline V lookup: CDR1 LGHNA, CDR2 YNFKEQ. The CDR3 here is CASSQAAVSGANVLTF. The CDR3 bases that were read are TGCGCCAGCAGCCAAGCAGCGGTCTCTGGGGCCAACGTC.